This TCR beta chain was found in a study of OX40 agonist ivuxolimab in advanced cancers. With respect to the entire study: The costimulatory receptor OX40 (CD134) was targeted by ivuxolimab, a fully human IgG2 agonistic monoclonal antibody. Intravenous ivuxolimab was administered to patients every 2 weeks at six dose levels: 0.01, 0.1, 0.3, 1.5, 3 and 10 mg/kg. Among the roughly 50 dose-escalation patients, about 20 had hepatocellular carcinoma, roughly 15 melanoma, 9 renal cell carcinoma and 9 head and neck cancer. In the dose-escalation cohort, around four fifths of patients were male, and the mean age was about 55 years, with a range of roughly 20 to 85. Patients were allowed to have had prior anti-PD-1, anti-PD-L1 or anti-CTLA-4 therapy, and around two fifths of the dose-escalation patients had been treated with checkpoint inhibitors. Partial responses were achieved by three dose-escalation patients, of whom one had hepatocellular carcinoma and two had cutaneous melanoma. The point of sequencing TCRbeta in the periphery was to test whether ivuxolimab changed TCR sequence diversity and drove clonal T-cell expansion. The paper covers the monotherapy dose-escalation part of the phase I ivuxolimab trial, which included N of about 50 patients. What the study reported, not specific to this receptor: In the 0.1-3.0 mg/kg groups, partial responders were among the patients with the lowest normalized peripheral clonal expansion, particularly in CD8+ T cells. At doses from 0.1 to 3.0 mg/kg, clonal expansion was seen in both CD4+ and CD8+ blood T cells between baseline and week 6. The antigen specificity of the clonally expanded peripheral T cells was not determined. After ivuxolimab, more expanded clones were found on average in CD8+ T cells than in CD4+ T cells. Low levels of normalized T-cell clonal expansion were also shown by some nonresponding patients.

To sequence the TCRbeta CDR3 region, genomic DNA was isolated from the sorted cells. The immunoSEQ Assay was used to sequence the TCRbeta CDR3 regions. The table was pulled from immuneACCESS by TCRdb, which kept in-frame rearrangements only. Such tables lose some clones; where checked, under half of the loss comes from unresolved V genes, and the rest has no known cause. The sample includes 100,000 to 110,000 clones, with more than 85% observed a single time. The ten largest account for about 0.51% of the sample. Regarding this clone: The antigen this receptor binds is unknown. No base quality values were provided; no much bigger clone lies one nucleotide off.

CDR1 and CDR2 are read off the germline V gene as SGDLS and YYNGEE. V and J are truncated by 4 bases and 5 bases respectively, leaving an intervening sequence of 12 bases. Counted from cysteine to phenylalanine, this CDR3 has 13 amino acids. The DNA shown is the 39-base CDR3, in frame from base 1. Patients with a history of autoimmune disease or receiving systemic immunosuppression were excluded from the trial. Peripheral blood for TCR sequencing was collected from all dose cohorts at baseline, on cycle 4 day 1, and on cycle 7 day 1. Samples came from an open-label, multicenter, first-in-human phase I dose-escalation trial of ivuxolimab. Adults with locally advanced or metastatic melanoma, renal cell, hepatocellular, or head and neck squamous cell carcinoma were enrolled in the trial. Before TCR sequencing, CD4+ T cells and CD8+ T cells were sorted from peripheral blood as separate populations.

Sequencing used CD4+ or CD8+ T cells sorted from blood, obtained in a trial of the OX40 agonist ivuxolimab. The TCR comes from an adult with an advanced solid tumor such as melanoma, head and neck, liver or kidney cancer. The chain couples TRBV9 to TRBJ2-5; there is no confident call for the D gene. Here is the DNA: TGTGCCAGCAGCCATGGAAGTGGGGAGACCCAGTACTTC. This codes for CASSHGSGETQYF.